The clone carrying this T cell receptor (beta chain) has a handful of counts. The target antigen is unknown. This CDR3 contains 14 residues. Germline V gene data show CDR1 as SGDLS and CDR2 as YYNGEE. V lost 7 bases to trimming and J lost 0 bases, with 13 bases between them. Amplification by 5'RACE using constant-segment primers produced TCR alpha and TCR beta cDNA libraries that carried sample barcodes and UMIs. TCRdb redid the calling of the 5' RACE reads with MiXCR, one entry per CDR3 protein. The table includes about 350,000 distinct CDR3 sequences, around 15% detected once. This record comes from a study of T-cell memory formation after mild COVID-19. Study findings and constraints: The study found balanced CD4/CD8 in clones contracting day 15 to 85 and a CD4+ lean in later expanders. Certain responding clones were present in pre-infection memory, suggesting participation of cross-reactive memory. Mostly located in CM and EM were contracting CD4+ clones, with contracting CD8+ clones located in EMRA.

Sequencing input: PBMCs or a T cell subset sorted from them (not recorded which). This clonotype originated in a young man who had mild COVID-19 (a few samples of this study predate the infection). Cell type and time point are not known. V is TRBV9 and J is TRBJ1-1, with a possible D match to TRBD1 (6 bases). The CDR3 region has the DNA TGTGCCAGCGGGGGCAGCAAGCTGAACACTGAAGCTTTCTTT. It encodes CASGGSKLNTEAFF.